Listed below are T cell receptor beta chains from one sample, sequenced in a study of CDR3 diversity in severe acne. TCRdb used MiXCR to reprocess the PCR reads, holding one entry per CDR3 protein. The data contain about 86,000 distinct CDR3 sequences, 45% to 60% of them singletons. The material sequenced was blood. All receptors come from a male donor in good health, without acne. CDR3s include the opening cysteine and the closing phenylalanine or tryptophan. D genes are given only for firm matches. The size entry is marked missing in some rows and otherwise reads once, few, many or a size class.

TRBJ1-2 | few | TRBD1 | TRBV28 | TGTGCCAGCAGTTTCGGCCCGACAGGGAGGTGGTATGGCTACACCTTC | CASSFGPTGRWYGYTF
TRBJ1-1 | - | - | TRBV19 | TGTGCCAGTAGTCAGCAGAACACTGAAGCTTTCTTT | CASSQQNTEAFF
TRBJ1-5 | - | - | TRBV12-3/TRBV12-4 | TGTGCCAGCAGTGGGTCCTCGGAACAGCCCCAGCATTTT | CASSGSSEQPQHF
TRBJ2-1 | many | TRBD1 | TRBV12-3/TRBV12-4 | TGTGCCAGCAGTTTGGGACAGGGGGCGTGGAATGAGCAGTTCTTC | CASSLGQGAWNEQFF
TRBJ1-5 | once | - | TRBV7-2 | TGTGCCAGCAGCTTACGAAGGGCACTAGCGGGAGGGCTGAATGAGCATTTT | CASSLRRALAGGLNEHF
TRBJ2-5 | many | - | TRBV5-1 | TGCGCCAGCAGAGGAGACAGGTATATCGAGGAGACCCAGTACTTC | CASRGDRYIEETQYF
TRBJ2-2 | once | - | TRBV11-3 | TGTGCCAGCAGCTTAGATAGCTCCACCAGGGAGCTGTTTTTT | CASSLDSSTRELFF
TRBJ1-1 | - | - | TRBV2 | TGTGCCAGCAGTGTTGAGGGCGAGAACACTGAAGCTTTCTTT | CASSVEGENTEAFF
TRBJ2-7 | many | TRBD2 | TRBV7-9 | TGTGCCAGCAGCTTAGCGGGACTAGCGGAGTACTTC | CASSLAGLAEYF
TRBJ2-5 | - | TRBD2 | TRBV20-1 | TGCAGTGCCGGGACTAGCGAGGAGACCCAGTACTTC | CSAGTSEETQYF
TRBJ2-5 | few | - | TRBV10-2 | TGCGCCAGCAGTGATTCGGGGCGGGAGACCCAGTACTTC | CASSDSGRETQYF
TRBJ2-7 | - | TRBD2 | TRBV9 | TGTGCCAGCAGCGTGGGGACTAGCATCTACGAGCAGTACTTC | CASSVGTSIYEQYF
TRBJ2-7 | few | - | TRBV2 | TGTGCCAGCAGTGAACCTTACTCCACTGGCGAGCAGTACTTC | CASSEPYSTGEQYF
TRBJ1-1 | - | TRBD1 | TRBV6-5 | TGTGCCAGCAGTTACGCTCCGGACAGGGCGGGCACTGAAGCTTTCTTT | CASSYAPDRAGTEAFF
TRBJ2-7 | - | TRBD2 | TRBV7-9 | TGTGCCAGCAGCTCAGGGTCCCGGTGGCTAGCGGGAAAATCCTACGAGCAGTACTTC | CASSSGSRWLAGKSYEQYF
TRBJ2-7 | many | TRBD1 | TRBV4-1 | TGCGCCAGCAGCCGCGGACAGGGAAAGGACGAGCAGTACTTC | CASSRGQGKDEQYF
TRBJ1-6 | - | - | TRBV6-1 | TGTGCCAGCAGTGAGGAAGGAGGGGGTAATTCACCCCTCCACTTT | CASSEEGGGNSPLHF